This T cell receptor beta chain stems from a study of technical replicates of blood from several donors. Germline values: CDR1 SGDLS, CDR2 YYNGEE. The CDR3 has 13 amino acids. Trimming at V came to 3 bases and at J to 7 bases, leaving 5 bases not matched to a gene. TCRdb's table, derived via immunoSEQ multiplex PCR, lists solely in-frame clones and lacks some. This table has tens of thousands of clones, roughly 92% appearing once. The chain employs TRBV9 and TRBJ1-2; TRBD1 agrees at 8 bases. Sequencing was carried out using T cells isolated from PBMCs. This sequence originates from a human donor in good health. CDR3 nucleotide sequence: TGTGCCAGCAGCGCTCAGGGGGCGGTTGGCTACACCTTC. Protein product: CASSAQGAVGYTF.